This T cell receptor beta chain was sequenced during a study of blood T cell repertoires in COVID-19. The table came from immunoSEQ multiplex PCR; TCRdb's copy has only in-frame clones and leaves some out. The sample lists 200,000 to 250,000 clones; approximately 91% were seen once. The CDR3 spans 15 residues. The germline V gene has CDR1 LNHDA and CDR2 SQIVND (reference sequence). The V gene end was trimmed by 7 bases and the J gene end by 11 bases; junction bases not matched to a gene: 16. This clone has a single count. The origin of this receptor is a woman aged 60-75 years with acute or convalescent COVID-19. The specimen was peripheral blood. The chain combines TRBV19 with TRBJ1-5, with 8 bases fitting TRBD1. CDR3 amino acids: CASTLDRGRTRTQHF. As DNA, the CDR3 is TGTGCCAGTACCCTCGACAGGGGAAGGACTCGGACCCAGCATTTT.